What follows describes a single T cell receptor beta chain. The antigen remains unidentified. Primers included in the PCR were 60 Vbeta and 13 Jbeta primers. Method: immunoSEQ multiplex PCR; TCRdb's copy keeps in-frame clones and lacks some. The profile shows approximately 180,000 clones, 77% of them singletons. The sample is drawn from a study of cytomegalovirus exposure and HLA in healthy donors. Study-level results: Investigators reported under 200 TCR beta chains as tied to cytomegalovirus. The productive fraction for most TCR beta V segments was about 90% or about 30% in an earlier analysis. Presence/absence analyses assumed roughly uniform sequencing depth across donors.

These donors counted as nominally healthy when sampled, but unrecorded immune exposures were likely. This TCR derives from a woman in her fifties or sixties in good health and CMV-seropositive. The sequenced sample was PBMCs.

In nucleotides, the CDR3 is TGTGCTAGTGCCCCGGGACAGGGGACAAGCACAGATACGCAGTATTTT. Amino acid sequence: CASAPGQGTSTDTQYF. This chain joins TRBV12-5 and TRBJ2-3; 10 bases line up with TRBD1. This CDR3 is built from 16 residues. The ends lost 7 bases at V and 0 bases at J; junction bases unmatched: 7. Germline values: CDR1 LGHNT, CDR2 FRNRAP.